This T cell receptor (beta chain) was recovered during a study of cytomegalovirus exposure and HLA in healthy donors. Study-wide findings and caveats: A later analysis by the authors found several of the most significant clusters apparently linked to common viral pathogens. Cytomegalovirus-associated status was assigned to about 170 TCR beta chains.

13 Jbeta primers and 60 Vbeta primers were used for the PCR. Sequencing used immunoSEQ multiplex PCR; TCRdb keeps in-frame clones, though not all of them. Of roughly 200,000 clones listed, about 78% are singletons. CDR1 and CDR2 (germline): LNHDA, SQIVND (reference sequence). Trimming took off 7 bases at V and 1 base at J, with 13 bases between the two ends. The CDR3 contains 14 residues. This clone was seen once. Its antigen remains unidentified. The source is a man aged 55 to 69 in good health and CMV-seronegative. J is TRBJ1-1 and V is TRBV19; D is perhaps TRBD1 (6 bases). Source material: PBMCs. CDR3 loop: CASTPGHRNTEAFF. The CDR3 nucleotides are TGTGCCAGTACTCCGGGACACCGGAACACTGAAGCTTTCTTT.